This TCR beta chain was retrieved from a study of brain T cells in children with intractable seizures. Findings and limits, study-wide: Pre-surgery blood may have been undersampled, hiding some clones.

This CDR3 has 14 residues. From germline, CDR1 is MNHEY and CDR2 SVGAGI. V dropped 6 bases and J dropped 9; count of bases not matched to a gene: 14. The method was immunoSEQ multiplex PCR; TCRdb's version includes in-frame clones alone and lacks a portion of them. Of about 350,000 clones listed, roughly 93% are singletons. The time point denotes: blood from clinic visit 5 months post-surgery; TSC patient then seizure free. Surgery cases with the highest brain T cell transcript signatures were chosen for sequencing. At least one anti-epileptic drug was given before surgery. With regard to this clone: Its matching antigen is unknown.

The rearrangement links TRBV6-5 to TRBJ2-7; TRBD1 matches 7 bases. This receptor was obtained from a boy under three years old with tuberous sclerosis and intractable seizures. The sample was peripheral blood, taken about 5 months after surgery. CDR3 DNA: TGTGCCAGCAGCTCCTGGACAGGACCGAGGGGGCAGTACTTC. Encoded protein: CASSSWTGPRGQYF.